This T cell receptor beta chain was sequenced in a study of cytomegalovirus exposure and HLA in healthy donors. Findings of the study overall: Researchers catalogued about 150 TCR beta chains as cytomegalovirus-associated. Per published reports, the classifier diagnosed cytomegalovirus status with high specificity and sensitivity. Rarity marked most TCR sequences, yet some public TCRs occurred in many donors.

With 3 bases removed from V and 11 bases from J, the gap between germline ends came to 13 bases. Per germline, CDR1 MNHNS and CDR2 SASEGT. The CDR3 is made up of 12 amino acids. On this clone itself: The target antigen is unknown.

Only in-frame clones appear in the TCRdb table, and some are missing; sequencing was by immunoSEQ multiplex PCR. In the table there are roughly 300,000 clones, about 85% of which are singletons. Among the 120 or so subjects of the validation cohort, separate from the approximately 660-subject first cohort, were the donors. This TCR derives from a woman aged 25 to 39 in good health and CMV-seropositive. The chain carries TRBV6-1 and TRBJ1-1; D remains ambiguous. The sequencing sample was made of PBMCs. CDR3 residues: CASSDPFIGAFF. The CDR3 DNA is TGTGCCAGCAGTGACCCGTTTATCGGGGCTTTCTTT.